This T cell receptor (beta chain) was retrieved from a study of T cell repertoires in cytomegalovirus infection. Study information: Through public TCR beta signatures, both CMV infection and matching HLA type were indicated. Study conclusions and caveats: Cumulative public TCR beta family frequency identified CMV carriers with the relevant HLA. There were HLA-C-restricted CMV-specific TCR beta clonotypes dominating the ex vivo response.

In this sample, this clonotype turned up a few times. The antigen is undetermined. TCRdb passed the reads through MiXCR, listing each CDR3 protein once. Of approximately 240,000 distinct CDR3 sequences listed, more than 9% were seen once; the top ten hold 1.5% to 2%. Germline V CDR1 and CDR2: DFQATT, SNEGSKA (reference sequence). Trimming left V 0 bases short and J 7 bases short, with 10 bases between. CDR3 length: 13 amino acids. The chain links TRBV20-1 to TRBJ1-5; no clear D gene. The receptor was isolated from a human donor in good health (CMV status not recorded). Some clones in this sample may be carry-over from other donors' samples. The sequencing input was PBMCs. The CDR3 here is CSARDGSRQPQHF. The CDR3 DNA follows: TGCAGTGCTAGAGATGGAAGCCGGCAGCCCCAGCATTTT.